Included here is one TCR beta chain sequence, with context. Antigen unknown. V was clipped by 7 bases and J by 4 bases, with 10 bases between them. The CDR3 contains 11 residues. Per germline, CDR1 DFQATT and CDR2 SNEGSKA (reference sequence). With a J-beta primer mix and a sample-barcoded 5' primer, a second PCR ran about 6 to 11 cycles. TCRdb re-analysed the 5' RACE reads in MiXCR, keeping a single row per CDR3 protein. The sample includes about 640,000 distinct CDR3 sequences, around 54% seen only once; the top ten take over 30%. This entry comes from a study of blood T cells in healthy people across ages. General study results and limits: A strong correlation was found between TCR beta diversity and the percentage of naive T cells. It was held that the diversity estimates obtained from one million T cells were underestimates. Expanded clonotype changes were possibly confounded by unknown donor CMV status.

The chain recombines TRBV20-1 with TRBJ2-5; TRBD1 might be the D (5 bases). The specimen sequenced was blood. The receptor comes from a man aged 55 to 69 in good health. CDR3: CSGLGRETQYF. The CDR3 DNA sequence: TGCAGTGGGCTGGGGCGAGAGACCCAGTACTTC.